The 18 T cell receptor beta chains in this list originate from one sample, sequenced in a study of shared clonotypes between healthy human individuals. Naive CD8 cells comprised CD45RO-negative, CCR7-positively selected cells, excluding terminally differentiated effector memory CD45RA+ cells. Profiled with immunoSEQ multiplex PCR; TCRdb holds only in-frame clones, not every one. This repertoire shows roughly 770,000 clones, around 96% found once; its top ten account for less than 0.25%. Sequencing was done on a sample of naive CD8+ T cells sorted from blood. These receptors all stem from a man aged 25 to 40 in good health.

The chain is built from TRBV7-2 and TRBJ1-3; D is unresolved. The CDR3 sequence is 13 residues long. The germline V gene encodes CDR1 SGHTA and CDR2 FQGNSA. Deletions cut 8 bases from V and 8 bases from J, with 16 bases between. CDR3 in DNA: TGTGCCAGCGGAGCTTTCGCTTTAGACACCATATATTTT. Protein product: CASGAFALDTIYF.

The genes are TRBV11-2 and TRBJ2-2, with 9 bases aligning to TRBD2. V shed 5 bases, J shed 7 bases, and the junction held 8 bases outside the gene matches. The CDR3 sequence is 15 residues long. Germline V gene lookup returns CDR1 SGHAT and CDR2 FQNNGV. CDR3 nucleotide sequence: TGTGCCAGCAGCAATAGCGGGAGTATGGTCGGGGAGCTGTTTTTT. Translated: CASSNSGSMVGELFF.

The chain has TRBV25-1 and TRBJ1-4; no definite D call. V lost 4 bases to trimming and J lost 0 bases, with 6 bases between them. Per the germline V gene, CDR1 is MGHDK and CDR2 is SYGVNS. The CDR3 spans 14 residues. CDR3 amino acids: CASSGRTTNEKLFF. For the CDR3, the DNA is TGTGCCAGCAGTGGCAGGACAACTAATGAAAAACTGTTTTTT.

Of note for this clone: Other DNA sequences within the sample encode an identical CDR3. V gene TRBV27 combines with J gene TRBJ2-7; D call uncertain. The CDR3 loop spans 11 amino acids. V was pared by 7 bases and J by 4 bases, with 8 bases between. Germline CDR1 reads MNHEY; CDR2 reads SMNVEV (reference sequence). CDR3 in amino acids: CASTDGYEQYF. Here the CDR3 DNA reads TGTGCCAGCACAGATGGTTACGAGCAGTACTTC.

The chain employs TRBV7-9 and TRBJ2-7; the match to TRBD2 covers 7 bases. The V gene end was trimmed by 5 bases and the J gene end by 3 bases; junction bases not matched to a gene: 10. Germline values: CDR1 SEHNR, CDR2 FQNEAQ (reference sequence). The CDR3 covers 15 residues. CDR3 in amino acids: CASSGGDSRIYEQYF. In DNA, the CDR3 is TGTGCCAGCAGCGGGGGGGACTCTAGGATCTACGAGCAGTACTTC. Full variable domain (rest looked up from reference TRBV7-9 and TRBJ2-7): DTGVSQNPRHKITKRGQNVTFRCDPISEHNRLYWYRQTLGQGPEFLTYFQNEAQLEKSRLLSDRFSAERPKGSFSTLEIQRTEQGDSAMYLCASSGGDSRIYEQYFGPGTRLTVT.

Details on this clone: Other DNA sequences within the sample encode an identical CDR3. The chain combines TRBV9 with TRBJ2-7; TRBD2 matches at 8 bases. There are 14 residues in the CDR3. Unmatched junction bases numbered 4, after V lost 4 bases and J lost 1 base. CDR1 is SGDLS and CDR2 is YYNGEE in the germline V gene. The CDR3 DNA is TGTGCCAGCAGCCTGGGACTAGGGTCCTACGAGCAGTACTTC. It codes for CASSLGLGSYEQYF. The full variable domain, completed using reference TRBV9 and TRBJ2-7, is DSGVTQTPKHLITATGQRVTLRCSPRSGDLSVYWYQQSLDQGLQFLIQYYNGEERAKGNILERFSAQQFPDLHSELNLSSLELGDSALYFCASSLGLGSYEQYFGPGTRLTVT.

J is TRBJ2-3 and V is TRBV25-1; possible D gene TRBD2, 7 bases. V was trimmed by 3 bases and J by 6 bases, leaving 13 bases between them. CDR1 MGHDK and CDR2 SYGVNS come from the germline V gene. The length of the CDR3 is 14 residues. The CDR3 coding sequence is TGTGCCAGCAGTGACCGGGGGGCACTGGATACGCAGTATTTT. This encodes CASSDRGALDTQYF.

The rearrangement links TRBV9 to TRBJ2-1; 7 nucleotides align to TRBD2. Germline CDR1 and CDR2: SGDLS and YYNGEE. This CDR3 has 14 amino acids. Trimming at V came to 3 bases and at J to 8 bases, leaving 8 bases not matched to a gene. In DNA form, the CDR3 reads TGTGCCAGCAGCGCCTTTAGCGGGCGGGATGAGCAGTTCTTC. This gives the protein CASSAFSGRDEQFF.

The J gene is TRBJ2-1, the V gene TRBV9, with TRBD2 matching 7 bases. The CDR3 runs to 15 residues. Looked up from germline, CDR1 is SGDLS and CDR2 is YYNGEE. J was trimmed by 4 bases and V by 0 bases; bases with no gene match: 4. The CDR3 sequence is CASSVDWEGYNEQFF. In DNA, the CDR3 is TGTGCCAGCAGCGTAGATTGGGAGGGTTACAATGAGCAGTTCTTC.

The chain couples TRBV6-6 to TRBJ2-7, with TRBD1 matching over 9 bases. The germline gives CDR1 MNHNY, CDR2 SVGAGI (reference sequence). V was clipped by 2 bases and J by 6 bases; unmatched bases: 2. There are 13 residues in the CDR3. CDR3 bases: TGTGCCAGCAGTTACGTGGACAGGGGCGAGCAGTACTTC. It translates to CASSYVDRGEQYF.

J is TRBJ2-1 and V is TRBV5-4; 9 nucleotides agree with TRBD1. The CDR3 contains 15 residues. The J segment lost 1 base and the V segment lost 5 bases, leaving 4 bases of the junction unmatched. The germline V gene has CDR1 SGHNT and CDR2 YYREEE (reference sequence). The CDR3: CASSSGTGSYNEQFF. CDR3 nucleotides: TGTGCCAGCAGTTCCGGGACAGGGTCCTACAATGAGCAGTTCTTC.

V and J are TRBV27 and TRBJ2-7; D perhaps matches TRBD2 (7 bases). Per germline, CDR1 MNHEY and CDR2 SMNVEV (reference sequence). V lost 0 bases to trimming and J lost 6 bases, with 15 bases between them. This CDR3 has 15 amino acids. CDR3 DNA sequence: TGTGCCAGCAGTTTATCGGCGGGGGCCCCTGGCGAGCAGTACTTC. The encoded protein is CASSLSAGAPGEQYF.

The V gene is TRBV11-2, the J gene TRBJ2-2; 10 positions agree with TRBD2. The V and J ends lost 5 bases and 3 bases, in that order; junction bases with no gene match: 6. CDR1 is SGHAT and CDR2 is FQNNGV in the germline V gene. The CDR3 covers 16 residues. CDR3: CASSDLAGEDTGELFF. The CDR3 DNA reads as TGTGCCAGCAGCGATCTAGCGGGAGAGGACACCGGGGAGCTGTTTTTT.

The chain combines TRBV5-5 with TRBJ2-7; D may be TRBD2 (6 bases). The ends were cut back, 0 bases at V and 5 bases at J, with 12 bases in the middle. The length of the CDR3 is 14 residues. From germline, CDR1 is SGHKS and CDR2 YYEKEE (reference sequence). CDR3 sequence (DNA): TGTGCCAGCAGCTTGGGCAGCGGGCTCGACGAGCAGTACTTC. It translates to CASSLGSGLDEQYF.

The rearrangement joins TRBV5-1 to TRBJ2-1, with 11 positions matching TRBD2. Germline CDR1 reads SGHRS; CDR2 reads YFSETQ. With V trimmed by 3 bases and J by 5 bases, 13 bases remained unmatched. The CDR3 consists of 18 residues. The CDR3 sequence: CASSSHNQPGLADNEQFF. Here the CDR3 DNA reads TGCGCCAGCAGCTCTCATAACCAACCGGGACTAGCGGACAATGAGCAGTTCTTC.

The DNA of the CDR3 is TGTGCCAGCAGTCCTGCGGGACCAGCCTACGAGCAGTACTTC. This codes for CASSPAGPAYEQYF. This rearrangement joins TRBV28 to TRBJ2-7; TRBD2 is a possible D gene (6 bases). From germline, CDR1 is MDHEN and CDR2 SYDVKM. This CDR3 is built from 14 residues. Trimming shortened V by 5 bases and J by 2 bases, and 13 bases separated the two germline ends.

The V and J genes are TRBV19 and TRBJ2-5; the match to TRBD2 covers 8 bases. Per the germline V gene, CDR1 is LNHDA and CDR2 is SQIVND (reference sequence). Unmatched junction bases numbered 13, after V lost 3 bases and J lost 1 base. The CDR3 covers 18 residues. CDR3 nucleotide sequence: TGTGCCAGTAGTATGTCCCTAGCGGGCGTCGGGTTCCAAGAGACCCAGTACTTC. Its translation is CASSMSLAGVGFQETQYF. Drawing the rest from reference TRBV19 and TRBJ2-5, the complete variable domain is DGGITQSPKYLFRKEGQNVTLSCEQNLNHDAMYWYRQDPGQGLRLIYYSQIVNDFQKGDIAEGYSVSREKKESFPLTVTSAQKNPTAFYLCASSMSLAGVGFQETQYFGPGTRLLVL.

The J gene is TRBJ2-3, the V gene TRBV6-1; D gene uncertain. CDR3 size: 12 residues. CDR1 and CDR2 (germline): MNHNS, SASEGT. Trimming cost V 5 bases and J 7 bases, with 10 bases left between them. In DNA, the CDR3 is TGTGCCAGCAGTCCTCTAGGCCATACGCAGTATTTT. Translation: CASSPLGHTQYF.